The clone carrying this TCR beta chain was observed once. Antigen: not known. TCRdb's copy holds only in-frame clones and misses some; the assay was immunoSEQ multiplex PCR. Of some 17,000 clones in the sample, approximately 82% were seen once. The CDR3 contains 15 residues. V dropped 7 bases and J dropped 4 bases, with 17 bases sitting between them. Looked up from germline, CDR1 is MNHNS and CDR2 is SASEGT. These data come from a study of somatic mutations in cytotoxic T cells in rheumatoid arthritis. Overall study results and limits: Among fewer than 80 patients, roughly 8 showed a largest CD8+ clone that surpassed 20% of CD8+ cells.

Isolation of the CD4+ and CD8+ populations was accomplished via positive magnetic bead selection, with purity assessed by flow cytometry. This TCR came from an adult with rheumatoid arthritis. The chain combines TRBV6-1 with TRBJ1-5, with unresolved D. Sequenced material: CD8+ T cells sorted from blood. In DNA, the CDR3 is TGTGCCAGCATTCCCCCCGGCAGGTTGAATCAGCCCCAGCATTTT. Residues: CASIPPGRLNQPQHF.